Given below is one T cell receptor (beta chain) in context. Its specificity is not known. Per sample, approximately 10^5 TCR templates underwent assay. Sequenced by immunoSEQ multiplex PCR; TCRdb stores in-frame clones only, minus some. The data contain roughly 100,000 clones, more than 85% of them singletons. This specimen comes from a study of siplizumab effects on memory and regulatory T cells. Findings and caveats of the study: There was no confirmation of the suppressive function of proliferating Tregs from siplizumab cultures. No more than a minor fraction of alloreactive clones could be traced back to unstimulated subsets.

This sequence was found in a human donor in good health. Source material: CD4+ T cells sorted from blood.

The CDR3 region is CASWSGINQPQHF. CDR3 sequence (DNA): TGTGCCAGCTGGTCTGGAATCAATCAGCCCCAGCATTTT. This chain uses TRBV28 with TRBJ1-5; D gene uncertain. V was clipped by 8 bases and J by 3 bases, with 11 bases between them. Germline CDR1 MDHEN, CDR2 SYDVKM. The CDR3 spans 13 residues.